The 5 T cell receptor beta chains below all came from one sample that was sequenced in a study of OX40 agonist ivuxolimab in advanced cancers. Sequenced by immunoSEQ multiplex PCR; TCRdb stores in-frame clones only, minus some. The sample contains roughly 91,000 clones, more than 95% of which appear only once. Source: CD4+ or CD8+ T cells sorted from blood, taken in a trial of the OX40 agonist ivuxolimab. The receptors were sampled from an adult with an advanced solid tumor such as melanoma, head and neck, liver or kidney cancer.

The gene calls are TRBV6-1 and TRBJ1-1, with 9 positions matching TRBD1. The junction had 9 bases not matched to a gene; V was cut back by 3 bases and J by 7 bases. There are 15 residues in the CDR3. Germline-derived CDR1 and CDR2 are MNHNS and SASEGT. The CDR3 reads CASSEFHWTGVEAFF. In DNA form, the CDR3 reads TGTGCCAGCAGTGAGTTCCACTGGACAGGGGTTGAAGCTTTCTTT.

V and J are TRBV7-9 and TRBJ1-1, with 7 bases that match TRBD1. This CDR3 has 14 residues. CDR1 SEHNR and CDR2 FQNEAQ come from the germline V gene (reference sequence). Trimming took 5 bases from V and 1 from J; bases not matched to a gene: 4. The CDR3 spells CASSGQDQNTEAFF. Written as DNA, the CDR3 is TGTGCCAGCAGCGGACAGGATCAGAACACTGAAGCTTTCTTT.

The V call is TRBV11-2, the J call TRBJ2-5, with D unresolved. V lost 5 bases and J lost 5, with 24 bases in between. Germline values: CDR1 SGHAT, CDR2 FQNNGV. The CDR3 totals 17 residues. The CDR3 region has the DNA TGTGCCAGCAGCAACCCCCTGGGCGTTTGGGCCGAGGAGACCCAGTACTTC. Translation gives CASSNPLGVWAEETQYF.

The chain couples TRBV4-1 to TRBJ2-7; unclear D gene. Per germline, CDR1 MGHRA and CDR2 YSYEKL. The V and J ends lost 1 base and 5 bases respectively, with 15 bases between them. The CDR3 covers 15 residues. The CDR3 sequence is CASSQGDMVGDEQYF. The CDR3 DNA is TGCGCCAGCAGCCAAGGAGACATGGTTGGCGACGAGCAGTACTTC.

V is TRBV4-2 and J is TRBJ2-5; D remains unclear. Germline loops: CDR1 LGHNA, CDR2 YNFKEQ. The ends were cut back, 0 bases at V and 5 bases at J, with 7 bases in the middle. CDR3 length equals 13 residues. CDR3 bases: TGTGCCAGCAGCCAAGATGGCATGGAGACCCAGTACTTC. It codes for CASSQDGMETQYF.